This is a list of T cell receptor beta chains from one sample in a study of PD-1 blockade in classical Hodgkin lymphoma. Method: immunoSEQ multiplex PCR; TCRdb's copy keeps in-frame clones and lacks some. The profile covers around 58,000 clones, with 90% appearing a single time and approximately 9.8% taken by the ten largest. Sequencing was performed on peripheral blood mononuclear cells (PBMCs), taken at baseline. These receptors were taken from a human donor with classical Hodgkin lymphoma. The CDR3 runs from the conserved cysteine through the conserved F or W. Fields, in order: D gene, V gene, clone size, J gene, CDR3 DNA, CDR3 protein. D genes are given only for firm matches. Clone sizes are given selectively: once, few, many, or a class where the clone is expanded.

d_call: -
v_call: TRBV28
clone_size: -
j_call: TRBJ2-7
cdr3_nt: TGTGCCACCAACTATGACTACGAGCAGTACTTC
cdr3_aa: CATNYDYEQYF

d_call: -
v_call: TRBV5-1
clone_size: -
j_call: TRBJ1-3
cdr3_nt: TGCGCCAGCAGCTCCAGACCCTGGACGTCAAGCTCTGGAAACACCATATATTTT
cdr3_aa: CASSSRPWTSSSGNTIYF

d_call: -
v_call: TRBV18
clone_size: -
j_call: TRBJ2-3
cdr3_nt: TGTGCCAGCTCACCCAACGGACTGCTAGATACGCAGTATTTT
cdr3_aa: CASSPNGLLDTQYF

d_call: TRBD1
v_call: TRBV5-1
clone_size: -
j_call: TRBJ2-7
cdr3_nt: TGCGCCAGCAGGTCCGGACAGGGGGTAGAATACGAGCAGTACTTC
cdr3_aa: CASRSGQGVEYEQYF

d_call: -
v_call: TRBV21-1
clone_size: once
j_call: TRBJ1-5
cdr3_nt: TGTGCCAGCAGCAAAGGTGACAGGGGAAAGCAGCCCCAGCATTTT
cdr3_aa: CASSKGDRGKQPQHF

d_call: -
v_call: TRBV11-1
clone_size: -
j_call: TRBJ2-7
cdr3_nt: TGTGCCAGCAGCTCGGACAGTTTGATTTCCTACGAGCAGTACTTC
cdr3_aa: CASSSDSLISYEQYF

d_call: TRBD2
v_call: TRBV11-2
clone_size: -
j_call: TRBJ2-3
cdr3_nt: TGTGCCAGCAGCCTGGGACTAGCCGTGAATTTCTTCACAGATACGCAGTATTTT
cdr3_aa: CASSLGLAVNFFTDTQYF

d_call: -
v_call: TRBV7-2
clone_size: -
j_call: TRBJ2-5
cdr3_nt: TGTGCCAGCAGCTTAGCTGGGGCTAGGGAGACCCAGTACTTC
cdr3_aa: CASSLAGARETQYF

d_call: TRBD1
v_call: TRBV2
clone_size: -
j_call: TRBJ1-3
cdr3_nt: TGTGCCAGCGGACAGGGACCCTTCTCTGGAAACACCATATATTTT
cdr3_aa: CASGQGPFSGNTIYF

d_call: -
v_call: TRBV6-5
clone_size: -
j_call: TRBJ1-6
cdr3_nt: TGTGCCAGCGCTATAAGCAATTCACCCCTCCACTTT
cdr3_aa: CASAISNSPLHF

d_call: TRBD1
v_call: TRBV14
clone_size: -
j_call: TRBJ2-7
cdr3_nt: TGTGCCAGCAGCCAACAGATGACAGGGGGGCCTGGCGAGCAGTACTTC
cdr3_aa: CASSQQMTGGPGEQYF

d_call: TRBD1
v_call: TRBV7-3
clone_size: -
j_call: TRBJ1-4
cdr3_nt: TGTGCCAGCAGCTTACCGCCCCCGGACAGGGTGAAGAAACTGTTTTTT
cdr3_aa: CASSLPPPDRVKKLFF

d_call: -
v_call: TRBV30
clone_size: -
j_call: TRBJ1-2
cdr3_nt: TGTGCCTGGAGACGGGCTCCTAACTATGGCTACACCTTC
cdr3_aa: CAWRRAPNYGYTF

d_call: TRBD2
v_call: TRBV5-4
clone_size: -
j_call: TRBJ2-5
cdr3_nt: TGTGCCAGCAGCCTGGGGACTAGCGGGAGTCAAGAGACCCAGTACTTC
cdr3_aa: CASSLGTSGSQETQYF

d_call: TRBD1
v_call: TRBV6-1
clone_size: -
j_call: TRBJ1-5
cdr3_nt: TGTGCCAGCAGTGTACTTGGCCAGGGGGCCTCTCAGGGTTATCAGCCCCAGCATTTT
cdr3_aa: CASSVLGQGASQGYQPQHF

d_call: TRBD1
v_call: TRBV10-2
clone_size: -
j_call: TRBJ2-7
cdr3_nt: TGCGCCAGCAGTGAGCCTACAGGGGACGAGCAGTACTTC
cdr3_aa: CASSEPTGDEQYF

d_call: TRBD1
v_call: TRBV28
clone_size: -
j_call: TRBJ1-5
cdr3_nt: TGTGCCAGCAGCCCCGGGACAGACAATCAGCCCCAGCATTTT
cdr3_aa: CASSPGTDNQPQHF

d_call: -
v_call: TRBV2
clone_size: -
j_call: TRBJ1-3
cdr3_nt: TGTGCCAGCCATCAGGGTTACGGAAACACCATATATTTT
cdr3_aa: CASHQGYGNTIYF

d_call: -
v_call: TRBV10-3
clone_size: -
j_call: TRBJ2-7
cdr3_nt: TGTGCCATCAAGGGGCAATCCTACGAGCAGTACTTC
cdr3_aa: CAIKGQSYEQYF

d_call: -
v_call: TRBV7-8
clone_size: once
j_call: TRBJ1-5
cdr3_nt: TGTGCCAGCAGCCTCATTGGGGGGGCGTGGAATCAGCCCCAGCATTTT
cdr3_aa: CASSLIGGAWNQPQHF

d_call: -
v_call: TRBV28
clone_size: few
j_call: TRBJ2-7
cdr3_nt: TGTGCCAGCAGTTCACCTACGAAGCAGTACTTC
cdr3_aa: CASSSPTKQYF

d_call: -
v_call: TRBV13
clone_size: -
j_call: TRBJ1-6
cdr3_nt: TGTGCCAGCAGCCCCGATGGAGACCCGGATTCACCCCTCCACTTT
cdr3_aa: CASSPDGDPDSPLHF

d_call: TRBD2
v_call: TRBV5-4
clone_size: -
j_call: TRBJ2-7
cdr3_nt: TGTGCCAGCAGCTTGCCCGGACTAGCTACTTACGAGCAGTACTTC
cdr3_aa: CASSLPGLATYEQYF

d_call: -
v_call: TRBV10-3
clone_size: -
j_call: TRBJ1-2
cdr3_nt: TGTGCCATCAGTGATAGCGTTCCAGGGGACTATGGCTACACCTTC
cdr3_aa: CAISDSVPGDYGYTF

d_call: TRBD1
v_call: TRBV2
clone_size: once
j_call: TRBJ2-7
cdr3_nt: TGTGCCAGCAGCTTGGCCGGACAGGGGTCCCGCGAGCAGTACTTC
cdr3_aa: CASSLAGQGSREQYF

d_call: -
v_call: TRBV4-1
clone_size: once
j_call: TRBJ1-5
cdr3_nt: TGCGCCAGCAGCGGAGCAGGGGATGGTCGCAATCAGCCCCAGCATTTT
cdr3_aa: CASSGAGDGRNQPQHF

d_call: -
v_call: TRBV4-2
clone_size: -
j_call: TRBJ1-2
cdr3_nt: TGTGCCAGCAGCCAAGAAGGCGCGGACAGCTATGGCTACACCTTC
cdr3_aa: CASSQEGADSYGYTF

d_call: -
v_call: TRBV5-5
clone_size: once
j_call: TRBJ1-1
cdr3_nt: TGTGCCAGCAGCTTCACCGGGTTGAACACTGAAGCTTTCTTT
cdr3_aa: CASSFTGLNTEAFF

d_call: TRBD1
v_call: TRBV29-1
clone_size: -
j_call: TRBJ1-4
cdr3_nt: TGCAGCGCCTACACACAGGGGGCGGTGGAAAAACTGTTTTTT
cdr3_aa: CSAYTQGAVEKLFF

d_call: -
v_call: TRBV6-5
clone_size: -
j_call: TRBJ2-3
cdr3_nt: TGTGCCAGCAGTTACGGAGTCAGCACAGATACGCAGTATTTT
cdr3_aa: CASSYGVSTDTQYF

d_call: -
v_call: TRBV13
clone_size: -
j_call: TRBJ1-2
cdr3_nt: TGTGCCAGCAGCTTAGATTGGGACATAGGCTATGGCTACACCTTC
cdr3_aa: CASSLDWDIGYGYTF

d_call: -
v_call: TRBV5-1
clone_size: -
j_call: TRBJ2-3
cdr3_nt: TGCGCCAGCAGCCTGAACCCCCAAGATACGCAGTATTTT
cdr3_aa: CASSLNPQDTQYF

d_call: -
v_call: TRBV5-6
clone_size: -
j_call: TRBJ2-7
cdr3_nt: TGTGCCAGCAGCTCGATTACAGGGTCACGGGAGCAGTACTTC
cdr3_aa: CASSSITGSREQYF

d_call: -
v_call: TRBV28
clone_size: -
j_call: TRBJ2-1
cdr3_nt: TGTGCCAGCACCAAGGGCGGGGGCCCTTACAATGAGCAGTTCTTC
cdr3_aa: CASTKGGGPYNEQFF

d_call: TRBD1
v_call: TRBV15
clone_size: -
j_call: TRBJ2-3
cdr3_nt: TGTGCCACCAGCAGAGATCCGCAGGGGGGCACAGATACGCAGTATTTT
cdr3_aa: CATSRDPQGGTDTQYF

d_call: -
v_call: TRBV5-6
clone_size: -
j_call: TRBJ2-5
cdr3_nt: TGTGCCAGCAGCTTGGTCCACAGGAGGTTCGGCGTAGAGACCCAGTACTTC
cdr3_aa: CASSLVHRRFGVETQYF

d_call: -
v_call: TRBV18
clone_size: -
j_call: TRBJ1-4
cdr3_nt: TGTGCCAGCTCACGGGATGAAAAACTGTTTTTT
cdr3_aa: CASSRDEKLFF

d_call: -
v_call: TRBV5-5
clone_size: -
j_call: TRBJ2-7
cdr3_nt: TGTGCCAGCAGTAGACAGTCTTACGAGCAGTACTTC
cdr3_aa: CASSRQSYEQYF

d_call: TRBD1
v_call: TRBV6-5
clone_size: -
j_call: TRBJ2-7
cdr3_nt: TGTGCCAGCACCAGGACAGGAACGACCTACGAGCAGTACTTC
cdr3_aa: CASTRTGTTYEQYF

d_call: -
v_call: TRBV4-1
clone_size: once
j_call: TRBJ1-5
cdr3_nt: TGCGCCAGCAGCCAAGAGATGGTGGATCAGCCCCAGCATTTT
cdr3_aa: CASSQEMVDQPQHF

d_call: -
v_call: TRBV7-9
clone_size: -
j_call: TRBJ2-3
cdr3_nt: TGTGCCAGCAGCTTAGGTCTTAGCGACACAGATACGCAGTATTTT
cdr3_aa: CASSLGLSDTDTQYF

d_call: -
v_call: TRBV6-5
clone_size: -
j_call: TRBJ2-1
cdr3_nt: TGTGCCAGGATACAGGGCCGTGGGGAGCAGTTCTTC
cdr3_aa: CARIQGRGEQFF

d_call: TRBD2
v_call: TRBV9
clone_size: few
j_call: TRBJ2-1
cdr3_nt: TGTGCCAGCAGCGAACTAGCGGGAGGGGTAGATGAGCAGTTCTTC
cdr3_aa: CASSELAGGVDEQFF

d_call: -
v_call: TRBV2
clone_size: -
j_call: TRBJ1-5
cdr3_nt: TGTGCCAGCAGTGCCAGTAATAGCAATCAGCCCCAGCATTTT
cdr3_aa: CASSASNSNQPQHF

d_call: -
v_call: TRBV28
clone_size: -
j_call: TRBJ1-4
cdr3_nt: TGTGCCAGCACCAAATGGGGGGAAAAACTGTTTTTT
cdr3_aa: CASTKWGEKLFF